This T cell receptor (beta chain) was sequenced for a study of CD8+ T cells in alopecia areata. The treatment here: oral pan-JAK inhibitor, 5-10 mg twice daily. Per the germline V gene, CDR1 is SGHRS and CDR2 is YFSETQ. This CDR3 comprises 14 residues. Losses at the gene ends were 4 bases for V and 10 bases for J; bases not matched to a gene: 9. Points from the study as a whole: With tofacitinib ongoing, many expanded lesional clones persisted in both scalp and blood. Treatment with tofacitinib significantly lowered scalp clonality and reduced expanded CD8+ clones among the top 100.

Sequencing used cDNA as its template, made by extracting RNA and reverse transcribing it. The protocol was immunoSEQ multiplex PCR, while the TCRdb copy is restricted to in-frame clones and leaves out a portion. The sample yields some 240,000 clones, about 58% seen once. On this clone: Its specificity is not known.

The chain couples TRBV5-1 to TRBJ2-4, with 9 bases lining up with TRBD2. The sequenced sample was CD4+ T cells sorted from blood, obtained at week 4, from a patient treated with tofacitinib. The TCR was taken from a human donor with alopecia areata. Written as DNA, the CDR3 is TGCGCCAGCAGCACCTCCATGCGGGGGGGTATTCAGTACTTC. It translates to CASSTSMRGGIQYF. Combining the CDR3 with reference TRBV5-1 and TRBJ2-4 gives the whole variable domain KAGVTQTPRYLIKTRGQQVTLSCSPISGHRSVSWYQQTPGQGLQFLFEYFSETQRNKGNFPGRFSGRQFSNSRSEMNVSTLELGDSALYLCASSTSMRGGIQYFGAGTRLSVL.